These 6 T cell receptor beta chains came from one sample sequenced in a study of blood T cell repertoires in COVID-19. The method was immunoSEQ multiplex PCR; TCRdb's version includes in-frame clones alone and lacks a portion of them. Of approximately 160,000 clones in the sample, approximately 93% were seen once. Sequences were obtained from peripheral blood. The receptor source for this set is a woman aged 55-69 years with COVID-19, enrolled during active disease.

The chain links TRBV5-1 to TRBJ1-1, with D uncertain. Trimming removed 6 bases at V and 1 base at J, with 13 bases between. The CDR3 is 14 amino acids. Germline V CDR1 and CDR2: SGHRS, YFSETQ. DNA of the CDR3: TGCGCCAGCAAGCCCTTAGCGGAGAACACTGAAGCTTTCTTT. Its protein is CASKPLAENTEAFF.

This chain connects TRBV7-2 to TRBJ1-5, with TRBD1 matching 8 bases. V lost 5 bases to trimming and J lost 7 bases; unmatched junction nucleotides: 10. CDR1 is SGHTA, CDR2 FQGNSA, per germline. CDR3 size: 15 residues. The CDR3 bases are TGTGCCAGCAGCATTAGGACAGGGAGGGAACAGCCCCAGCATTTT. As protein: CASSIRTGREQPQHF.

This chain uses TRBV4-3 with TRBJ2-1; 14 bases fit TRBD2. The germline V gene encodes CDR1 LGHNA and CDR2 YSLEER. The CDR3 has 17 amino acids. The trim removed 0 bases at V and 9 bases at J, leaving 7 bases unmatched. The CDR3 DNA reads TGCGCCAGCAGCCAAGATCTGACTAGCGGGGGGGCGGCTGAGCAGTTCTTC. Translating gives CASSQDLTSGGAAEQFF.

The rearrangement links TRBV6-5 to TRBJ1-1, with 8 bases aligning to TRBD1. The CDR3 is 13 amino acids. After removal of 4 bases from V and 5 bases from J, the junction contained 3 bases not matched to a gene. In germline, CDR1 is MNHEY, CDR2 SVGAGI. CDR3 DNA sequence: TGTGCCAGCAGTTGGACAGGGAGGACTGAAGCTTTCTTT. Protein: CASSWTGRTEAFF.

The gene calls are TRBV5-6 and TRBJ2-5; D uncertain. CDR3 length equals 16 residues. Trimming took off 0 bases at V and 6 bases at J, with 18 bases between the two ends. Germline-derived CDR1 and CDR2 are SGHDT and YYEEEE. CDR3 amino acids: CASSLGLLGAVKTQYF. The CDR3 DNA reads TGTGCCAGCAGCTTGGGCCTTTTGGGCGCAGTAAAGACCCAGTACTTC.

This chain links TRBV6-6 with TRBJ2-2, with TRBD1 matching 7 bases. V lost 5 bases to trimming and J lost 9 bases; unmatched junction nucleotides: 3. CDR3 size: 12 residues. The germline gives CDR1 MNHNY, CDR2 SVGAGI (reference sequence). The CDR3 nucleotides read TGTGCCAGCAGTGGACAGGACCGGGAGCTGTTTTTT. It encodes CASSGQDRELFF.